This record covers a single T cell receptor beta chain. Its antigen remains unknown. Then a second PCR, running about 6 to 12 cycles, was carried out with a sample-barcoded 5' primer and a J-beta primer mix. There were at least 2.5 million CDR3-containing paired-end reads obtained from each sample. TCRdb fed the 5' RACE reads into MiXCR, producing one record per CDR3 protein. The table includes about 640,000 distinct CDR3 sequences, approximately 59% detected once. Per germline, CDR1 DFQATT and CDR2 SNEGSKA (reference sequence). The CDR3 contains 16 residues. With 3 bases clipped from V and 8 bases from J, the junction kept 15 bases outside the gene matches. The sample belongs to a study of blood T cells in healthy people across ages. Study-level points and caveats: Across samples, TCR beta diversity tracked strongly with naive T cell percentage. TCR beta diversity, measured per million T cells, fell in a roughly linear way with age.

Source material: blood. The rearrangement uses TRBV20-1 and TRBJ2-1; 8 bases align to TRBD2. This receptor was taken from a man aged 55 to 70 in good health. This CDR3 reads CSARGGLAGLGDEQFF. The CDR3 nucleotides read TGCAGTGCTAGGGGGGGCCTAGCGGGCCTCGGCGATGAGCAGTTCTTC.